This paragraph covers one T cell receptor beta chain sequence. Its specific antigen is unknown. Base qualities were left out, and no much larger clone turns up one base away. The sample originates from a study of Ad26.COV2.S vaccination and SARS-CoV-2 variants (dated by TCRdb to the early 2020s). In terms of the full investigation: Donors in the vaccine arm were drawn from COV1001, a phase I-IIa trial of Ad26.COV2.S in healthy adults that was multicentre, randomized, double-blind and placebo-controlled. Investigators did not know the trial group allocation while performing experiments and assessing outcomes. TCRbeta repertoire sequencing was used to assess the specificity and breadth of SARS-CoV-2-reactive T cell receptors after Ad26.COV2.S vaccination. The TCR-sequenced set comprised approximately 32 samples: around 20 Ad26.COV2.S vaccine recipients, 5 placebo recipients and 8 SARS-CoV-2 convalescent individuals. Ad26.COV2.S was given intramuscularly at 5x10^10 or 1x10^11 viral particles, as a single shot or as two shots 56 days apart. Participants in the trial were split at random into five groups of five each, receiving low-dose or high-dose Ad26.COV2.S once or twice, or else placebo on both occasions. The paper's findings and limits, for the study overall: The authors noted that total T cell responses may have been underestimated by the TCR breadth and depth analyses. The study lacked the statistical power to compare responses across vaccine doses or regimens. Substantial breadth of spike-specific CD8+ and CD4+ T cell responses was reported after vaccination. Ad26.COV2.S recipients had higher spike-specific TCR breadth than placebo recipients (P = 0.0014). Vaccine and placebo recipients had comparable non-spike TCR breadth, which fits with the vaccine containing only spike.

TCRbeta CDR3 regions were sequenced with the immunoSEQ Assay. After extraction, genomic DNA underwent amplification by bias-controlled multiplex PCR, followed by high-throughput sequencing. As for the authors' bioinformatics: To quantify the absolute abundance of each unique TCRbeta CDR3 region, sequences were collapsed and filtered. Usable DNA was measured by amplifying reference genes present in all nucleated cells, and TCRbeta template counts were normalized to that usable DNA to estimate T cell fraction. Repertoire TCRs were annotated as SARS-CoV-2-specific when V gene, CDR3 amino acid sequence and J gene were exactly matched to a known reactive TCR set. MIRA supplied the reference SARS-CoV-2 TCR set, which was filtered for enrichment in COVID-19-positive ImmuneCODE repertoires so that public or cross-reactive TCRs were removed. Drawing on the MIRA antigens, annotated TCRs were analysed further at the level of specific ORF or position within ORF. Depth was the summed frequency of annotated unique rearrangements, while breadth was defined as annotated unique rearrangements over total unique productive rearrangements. Group comparisons of TCR breadth used two-sided Wilcoxon rank-sum tests. TCRdb provides this immuneACCESS table in a form limited to in-frame rearrangements. Some clones are lacking; in checked studies, under half of them reflect an unresolved V gene, and why the rest are absent is not known. V, J and clone size reflect that table, while D and trimming were determined from the DNA. The sample table shows around 340,000 clones, and roughly 90% are seen once. The top ten clonotypes cover approximately 5% of the sample.

From V the trimming removes 8 bases and from J it removes 6 bases, while the gene matches leave 6 bases of the junction unaccounted for. From the cysteine up to the phenylalanine, the CDR3 has a length of 14 residues. Only the CDR3 part of the read is kept: 42 bases, read in frame from the first base. For CDR1 and CDR2, the germline V gene lists SGHTA and FQGNSA. This specimen's treatment or condition label, per the study, means: 15 to 20 received Ad26.COV2.S at low or high dose, single or two shots; several received placebo; per-sample allocation not given. Repertoires of vaccine and placebo recipients were sequenced from samples collected on day 63 after the first injection. Cohort 1b enrolled around 23 adults aged 18-55 years at a single site in Boston, USA, between 29 July and 7 August 2020. Ad26.COV2.S was a replication-incompetent adenovirus type 26 vector expressing a prefusion-stabilized SARS-CoV-2 spike protein from the original Wuhan strain.

The sample consisted of peripheral blood, taken in a trial of Ad26.COV2.S vaccine versus placebo. The rearrangement combines TRBV7-2 with TRBJ1-4, with 10 middle bases fitting TRBD1. This receptor was obtained from a person aged 18-60 years who received the Ad26.COV2.S COVID-19 vaccine or a placebo. The nucleotide sequence is given as TGTGCCAGCGAACTCGGACAGGGGGATGAAAAACTGTTTTTT. Its protein reads: CASELGQGDEKLFF.